The T cell receptor beta chain under discussion was sequenced for a study of Graves' ophthalmopathy and Graves' hyperthyroidism. Trimming removed 3 bases from V and 2 bases from J, with 8 bases in between. The CDR3 length is 13 residues. Out of about 11 ml of fresh peripheral blood, PBMCs were obtained. Amplification of the TCR beta CDR3 regions used RNA transcripts (as template). First-round RT-PCR used HTBI primers; second-round multiplex PCR followed. TCRdb redid the calling of the multiplex PCR reads with MiXCR, one entry per CDR3 protein. The sample contains about 420,000 distinct CDR3 sequences, about 21% of which appear only once. This clonotype was picked up many times.

The sample taken for sequencing was peripheral blood. The receptor comes from a woman aged 18-35 years with stable Graves' hyperthyroidism. This chain joins TRBV12-3 or TRBV12-4 and TRBJ2-7; D gene ambiguous. The CDR3 sequence is CASSLDGTYEQYF. The CDR3, as DNA: TGTGCCAGCAGTTTGGACGGAACCTACGAGCAGTACTTC.